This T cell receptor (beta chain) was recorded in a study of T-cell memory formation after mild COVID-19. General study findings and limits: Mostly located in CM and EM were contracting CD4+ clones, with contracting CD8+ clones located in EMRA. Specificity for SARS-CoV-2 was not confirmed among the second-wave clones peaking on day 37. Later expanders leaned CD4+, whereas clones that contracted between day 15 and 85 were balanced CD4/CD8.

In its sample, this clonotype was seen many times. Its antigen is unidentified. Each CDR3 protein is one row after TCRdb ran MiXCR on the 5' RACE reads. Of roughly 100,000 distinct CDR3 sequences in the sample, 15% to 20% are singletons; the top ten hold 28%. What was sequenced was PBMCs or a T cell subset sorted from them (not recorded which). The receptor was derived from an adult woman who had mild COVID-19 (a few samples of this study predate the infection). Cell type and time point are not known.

CDR3 sequence (DNA): TGTGCCAGCAGTTTATCGGGGTCTGGAAACACCATATATTTT. The encoded protein is CASSLSGSGNTIYF. V and J are TRBV6-5 and TRBJ1-3, with D unclear. Germline values: CDR1 MNHEY, CDR2 SVGAGI. CDR3 length equals 14 residues. V was pared by 4 bases and J by 1 base, with 8 bases between.